Described below is a single T cell receptor beta chain sequence and its context. Its antigen is currently unknown. The data originate from a study of molecular identifiers for immune sequencing clone quantification. Study findings and constraints: In naive cells, under 1% of molecules belonged to clones above 20 RNA copies, against over 97% in effector cells. Spiked Jurkat TCR RNA from one cell was reportedly detectable among one million naive cells.

TCRdb reprocessed the PCR reads via MiXCR and lists one record per CDR3 protein. The sample shows around 460,000 distinct CDR3 sequences, around 25% of them seen only once. This CDR3 spans 13 amino acids. V was pared by 0 bases and J by 4 bases, with 4 bases between. Germline CDR1 reads KGHSH; CDR2 reads LQKENI. With 10%, 30% or 50% of RNA, roughly 20,000 to 1,000,000 naive CD8 T cells were sequenced. This chain connects TRBV18 to TRBJ1-3; D uncertain. The TCR comes from a human donor in good health. Some libraries in this study had Jurkat cell RNA spiked in. Source material: naive CD8+ T cells from blood, with Jurkat cell RNA spiked in. Subset: FACS-sorted CD8+CD4-CCR7+CD45RA+ naive T cells. CDR3 region: CASSPPDGNTIYF. The CDR3 nucleotides are TGTGCCAGCTCACCACCGGACGGAAACACCATATATTTT.